The 18 T cell receptor beta chains reported below all come from one sample, sequenced in a study of identical twins. MiXCR was run by TCRdb on the 5' RACE reads, yielding one entry per CDR3 protein. This repertoire shows about 530,000 distinct CDR3 sequences, roughly 15% found once; its top ten account for 0.44%. These data were also reused for a study on yellow fever vaccine responses in identical twins.

The sample comprised CD4+ T cells sorted from blood. These receptors were obtained from a woman younger than 30 in good health.

This clonotype was counted a few times. V and J are TRBV27 and TRBJ2-6; D not certain. This CDR3 spans 16 amino acids. The germline V gene has CDR1 MNHEY and CDR2 SMNVEV (reference sequence). Between the trimmed V and J ends, which lost 5 bases and 3 bases, there was a span of 14 bases. The CDR3 reads CASSPYSLDGANVLTF. Written as DNA, the CDR3 is TGTGCCAGCAGTCCTTACAGCTTGGATGGGGCCAACGTCCTGACTTTC. The full variable domain, rest sourced from reference TRBV27 and TRBJ2-6, is EAQVTQNPRYLITVTGKKLTVTCSQNMNHEYMSWYRQDPGLGLRQIYYSMNVEVTDKGDVPEGYKVSRKEKRNFPLILESPSPNQTSLYFCASSPYSLDGANVLTFGAGSRLTVL.

The chain carries TRBV7-2 and TRBJ2-3; D uncertain. Germline CDR1 reads SGHTA; CDR2 reads FQGNSA. V shed 6 bases and J shed 2 bases, with 12 bases lying between them. The CDR3 runs 14 residues. The CDR3 DNA reads TGTGCCAGCAGATCGGCCGTGGCCACAGATACGCAGTATTTT. Translated, it gives CASRSAVATDTQYF.

In its sample, this clonotype was seen once. The genes are TRBV25-1 and TRBJ2-7, with 9 bases aligning to TRBD2. J lost 2 bases, V lost 2 bases, and 1 base had no gene match. CDR1 is MGHDK, CDR2 SYGVNS, per germline. There are 14 residues in the CDR3. This CDR3 reads CASSESGGPYEQYF. The CDR3 coding sequence is TGTGCCAGCAGTGAAAGCGGGGGGCCCTACGAGCAGTACTTC.

This chain joins TRBV11-2 and TRBJ2-5; 10 nucleotides agree with TRBD2. The V gene end was trimmed by 4 bases and the J gene end by 5 bases; junction bases not matched to a gene: 7. There are 15 residues in the CDR3. The germline gives CDR1 SGHAT, CDR2 FQNNGV. The CDR3 DNA reads TGTGCCAGCAGCTCCCAAAGCGGGAGGGCGGAGACCCAGTACTTC. Translation gives CASSSQSGRAETQYF.

The genes are TRBV4-1 and TRBJ1-5; the match to TRBD1 covers 7 bases. V shed 3 bases, J shed 11 bases, and the junction held 10 bases outside the gene matches. The CDR3 runs to 14 residues. Germline V gene sequence: CDR1 MGHRA, CDR2 YSYEKL. CDR3 DNA sequence: TGCGCCAGCAGCCAGGAGACAGGGAGTACGTCCCAGCATTTT. Amino acid sequence: CASSQETGSTSQHF.

This clonotype turned up a few times. The V and J genes are TRBV28 and TRBJ2-7; perhaps TRBD1 as D (6 bases). V lost 6 bases and J lost 4, with 13 bases in between. CDR3 length equals 13 residues. Germline CDR1 and CDR2: MDHEN and SYDVKM. The CDR3 protein is CASSPGHLYEQYF. The CDR3 bases are TGTGCCAGCAGCCCGGGACACCTATACGAGCAGTACTTC.

In this sample, this clonotype turned up a few times. V and J are TRBV11-2 and TRBJ1-4; D remains unclear. V lost 3 bases, J lost 6 bases, and 17 bases lay in between. The CDR3 covers 16 residues. CDR1 and CDR2 (germline): SGHAT, FQNNGV. The CDR3 protein is CASSLDHTLDYEKLFF. The CDR3 region has the DNA TGTGCCAGCAGCTTGGACCACACACTTGACTATGAAAAACTGTTTTTT.

In its sample, this clonotype was seen a few times. This rearrangement joins TRBV5-1 to TRBJ2-5, with D unresolved. Germline CDR1 is SGHRS and CDR2 is YFSETQ. V was cut by 0 bases and J by 3 bases, with 12 bases left in between. The CDR3 has 15 residues. The CDR3 DNA is TGCGCCAGCAGCTTGGCCTTAGACCGGAAAGAGACCCAGTACTTC. The encoded protein is CASSLALDRKETQYF.

This clonotype was counted only a few times. This rearrangement joins TRBV5-1 to TRBJ2-3, with TRBD2 identical over 13 bases. The junction had 9 bases not matched to a gene; V was cut back by 4 bases and J by 1 base. The CDR3 consists of 18 residues. The germline CDR1 and CDR2 sequences are SGHRS and YFSETQ. The chain's CDR3 is CASSRTSGRRLGTDTQYF. CDR3 sequence (DNA): TGCGCCAGCAGCCGGACTAGCGGGAGACGTTTAGGCACAGATACGCAGTATTTT.

This clonotype was counted only a few times. The chain joins TRBV20-1 to TRBJ1-6; the match to TRBD1 covers 8 bases. Germline CDR1 is DFQATT and CDR2 is SNEGSKA (reference sequence). CDR3 length: 14 amino acids. V lost 6 bases, J lost 5 bases, and 6 bases stayed unmatched. CDR3 region: CSAPTGVDNSPLHF. CDR3 sequence (DNA): TGCAGTGCCCCGACAGGGGTTGATAATTCACCCCTCCACTTT.

This clonotype was picked up a small number of times. V usage is TRBV7-3 and J usage is TRBJ2-1, with 7 bases aligning to TRBD2. The CDR3 loop spans 16 amino acids. Per germline, CDR1 SGHTA and CDR2 FQGTGA. Losses at the gene ends were 1 base for V and 0 bases for J; bases not matched to a gene: 3. Written as DNA, the CDR3 is TGTGCCAGCAGCTTAAAGGGCGGGAGCTCCTACAATGAGCAGTTCTTC. Protein sequence: CASSLKGGSSYNEQFF. Looking up the rest from reference TRBV7-3 and TRBJ2-1 gives the full variable domain: GAGVSQTPSNKVTEKGKYVELRCDPISGHTALYWYRQSLGQGPEFLIYFQGTGAADDSGLPNDRFFAVRPEGSVSTLKIQRTERGDSAVYLCASSLKGGSSYNEQFFGPGTRLTVL.

The rearrangement links TRBV19 to TRBJ1-2; D not resolved. V lost 3 bases and J lost 0, with 11 bases in between. In germline, CDR1 is LNHDA, CDR2 SQIVND (reference sequence). CDR3 length equals 15 residues. For the CDR3, the DNA is TGTGCCAGTAGTATCAACGGCCTCACTAACTATGGCTACACCTTC. Its translation is CASSINGLTNYGYTF.

V gene TRBV24-1 combines with J gene TRBJ2-3, with a tentative D call TRBD2 (7 bases). The germline V gene encodes CDR1 KGHDR and CDR2 SFDVKD. Trimming removed 0 bases at V and 6 bases at J, with 12 bases between. The CDR3 loop spans 15 amino acids. The CDR3 DNA is TGTGCCACCAGTGATTTGGGGGGGGGGGCCGATACGCAGTATTTT. Translating gives CATSDLGGGADTQYF.

This clonotype has more than one count but fewer than ten. The chain has TRBV12-3 or TRBV12-4 and TRBJ2-2; TRBD1 agrees at 9 bases. With V trimmed by 0 bases and J by 4 bases, 6 bases remained unmatched. This CDR3 has 17 residues. Written as DNA, the CDR3 is TGTGCCAGCAGTTTAGCAGGGACAGGGCGGGGCACCGGGGAGCTGTTTTTT. Residues: CASSLAGTGRGTGELFF.

The rearrangement links TRBV11-2 to TRBJ2-1, with D unresolved. The CDR3 loop spans 13 amino acids. Germline V gene data show CDR1 as SGHAT and CDR2 as FQNNGV. The ends were cut back, 2 bases at V and 6 bases at J, with 8 bases in the middle. The CDR3 DNA sequence: TGTGCCAGCAGCTTACTCAGGAGCAATGAGCAGTTCTTC. This encodes CASSLLRSNEQFF. Together with reference TRBV11-2 and TRBJ2-1, the CDR3 gives the full variable domain: EAGVAQSPRYKIIEKRQSVAFWCNPISGHATLYWYQQILGQGPKLLIQFQNNGVVDDSQLPKDRFSAERLKGVDSTLKIQPAKLEDSAVYLCASSLLRSNEQFFGPGTRLTVL.

The gene calls are TRBV10-3 and TRBJ2-7; tentative D call: TRBD1 (5 bases). Germline loops: CDR1 ENHRY, CDR2 SYGVKD. Trimming shortened V by 3 bases and J by 1 base, and 10 bases separated the two germline ends. The CDR3 has 14 residues. The CDR3 loop is CAISDGHTSYEQYV. The CDR3 bases are TGTGCCATCAGTGATGGACACACTTCCTACGAGCAGTACGTC.

The table lists this clonotype with a few counts. The gene calls are TRBV3-1 and TRBJ1-1, with D uncertain. The CDR3 loop spans 13 amino acids. Trimming left V 2 bases short and J 7 bases short, with 11 bases between. Germline CDR1 is LGHDT and CDR2 is YNNKEL (reference sequence). CDR3 amino acids: CASSQRPTNEAFF. The CDR3 bases are TGTGCCAGCAGCCAACGACCGACGAATGAAGCTTTCTTT.

Concerning this clonotype: A read error may be the cause here, since a much bigger clone is one base away. V usage is TRBV12-3 or TRBV12-4 and J usage is TRBJ2-5; 13 bases fit TRBD2. The CDR3 covers 17 residues. The ends lost 8 bases at V and 5 bases at J; junction bases unmatched: 14. DNA for the CDR3: TGTGCCAGCTGCAAAAACCCGGGACTAGCGGGATCGGAGACCCAGTACTTC. Translation: CASCKNPGLAGSETQYF.